The 24 T cell receptor beta chains reported below all come from one sample, sequenced in a study of OX40 agonist ivuxolimab in advanced cancers. Only in-frame clones appear in the TCRdb table, and some are missing; sequencing was by immunoSEQ multiplex PCR. The sample includes around 80,000 clones, more than 75% of them seen just once. The input for sequencing was CD4+ or CD8+ T cells sorted from blood, taken in a trial of the OX40 agonist ivuxolimab. These receptors were obtained from an adult with an advanced solid tumor such as melanoma, head and neck, liver or kidney cancer.

This chain links TRBV18 with TRBJ1-5; maybe TRBD1 (5 bases). Germline V gene sequence: CDR1 KGHSH, CDR2 LQKENI. With 0 bases removed from V and 10 bases from J, the gap between germline ends came to 16 bases. This CDR3 region has 15 residues. This CDR3 reads CASSPPAGRGEPQHF. DNA for the CDR3: TGTGCCAGCTCACCACCGGCAGGGCGCGGAGAACCCCAGCATTTT. The full variable domain, with the rest looked up from reference TRBV18 and TRBJ1-5, is NAGVMQNPRHLVRRRGQEARLRCSPMKGHSHVYWYRQLPEEGLKFMVYLQKENIIDESGMPKERFSAEFPKEGPSILRIQQVVRGDSAAYFCASSPPAGRGEPQHFGDGTRLSIL.

The J gene is TRBJ2-3, the V gene TRBV5-1; D gene unclear. The CDR3 sequence is 15 residues long. Germline CDR1 reads SGHRS; CDR2 reads YFSETQ. With 0 bases removed from V and 2 bases from J, the gap between germline ends came to 10 bases. This chain's CDR3 is CASSLDWQSTDTQYF. The CDR3 coding sequence is TGCGCCAGCAGCTTGGATTGGCAGTCCACAGATACGCAGTATTTT.

The chain joins TRBV6-6 to TRBJ1-6; no reliable D call. The CDR3 consists of 14 residues. V lost 0 bases to trimming and J lost 10 bases, with 10 bases between them. Germline assignment: CDR1 MNHNY and CDR2 SVGAGI (reference sequence). CDR3 nucleotides: TGTGCCAGCAGTTACTCTCGACCTTCATCACCCCTCCACTTT. Protein: CASSYSRPSSPLHF.

A single count supports this clone. The chain joins TRBV7-9 to TRBJ2-3, with 8 bases fitting TRBD2. Germline CDR1 SEHNR, CDR2 FQNEAQ (reference sequence). V lost 5 bases to trimming and J lost 4 bases; unmatched junction nucleotides: 8. The CDR3 runs to 15 residues. The CDR3, as DNA: TGTGCCAGCAGCCTAACGGTCGGGGGGGCAGATACGCAGTATTTT. Protein sequence: CASSLTVGGADTQYF. Full variable domain (remainder filled in from reference TRBV7-9 and TRBJ2-3): DTGVSQNPRHKITKRGQNVTFRCDPISEHNRLYWYRQTLGQGPEFLTYFQNEAQLEKSRLLSDRFSAERPKGSFSTLEIQRTEQGDSAMYLCASSLTVGGADTQYFGPGTRLTVL.

The chain has TRBV6-5 and TRBJ2-2; D perhaps matches TRBD1 (5 bases). This CDR3 comprises 14 residues. Germline V gene data show CDR1 as MNHEY and CDR2 as SVGAGI. The V and J ends lost 3 bases and 4 bases respectively, with 9 bases between them. The CDR3 DNA reads TGTGCCAGCAGTTATAAGGGGCCCACCGGGGAGCTGTTTTTT. Its protein is CASSYKGPTGELFF.

The rearrangement joins TRBV2 to TRBJ1-4, with D perhaps matching TRBD1 (5 bases). The CDR3 covers 15 residues. The germline V gene encodes CDR1 SNHLY and CDR2 FYNNEI. Trimming removed 2 bases from V and 4 bases from J, with 11 bases in between. CDR3 sequence: CASSEKTAFNEKLFF. The CDR3 nucleotides are TGTGCCAGCAGTGAAAAGACAGCTTTTAATGAAAAACTGTTTTTT.

The CDR3, as DNA: TGTGCCAGCAGCAGACCGACAGGGGGAAACACCATATATTTT. Protein: CASSRPTGGNTIYF. The chain joins TRBV28 to TRBJ1-3; 7 nucleotides align to TRBD1. Germline loops: CDR1 MDHEN, CDR2 SYDVKM. The CDR3 length is 14 residues. V shed 6 bases and J 4 bases; nucleotides not matched to a gene: 6.

The genes are TRBV15 and TRBJ2-2; 10 nucleotides match TRBD2. CDR3 length equals 17 residues. In germline, CDR1 is LNHNV, CDR2 YYDKDF (reference sequence). V was clipped by 6 bases and J by 7 bases; unmatched bases: 14. In DNA, the CDR3 is TGTGCCACCAGACCTAAGGGGGGGACTAGCGTCCTCGGGGAGCTGTTTTTT. It translates to CATRPKGGTSVLGELFF. Drawing the rest from reference TRBV15 and TRBJ2-2, the complete variable domain is DAMVIQNPRYQVTQFGKPVTLSCSQTLNHNVMYWYQQKSSQAPKLLFHYYDKDFNNEADTPDNFQSRRPNTSFCFLDIRSPGLGDTAMYLCATRPKGGTSVLGELFFGEGSRLTVL.

The chain employs TRBV9 and TRBJ2-3; D remains unclear. V lost 4 bases and J 6 bases, leaving 9 bases between the germline ends. Germline V gene data show CDR1 as SGDLS and CDR2 as YYNGEE. The CDR3 is 12 amino acids. The CDR3 DNA is TGTGCCAGCAGCCCCCACCGTGATACGCAGTATTTT. Translated, it gives CASSPHRDTQYF.

The chain recombines TRBV5-4 with TRBJ2-7; 7 nucleotides match TRBD1. CDR1 is SGHNT and CDR2 is YYREEE in the germline V gene (reference sequence). The J segment lost 1 base and the V segment lost 4 bases, leaving 5 bases of the junction unmatched. The CDR3 runs to 14 residues. CDR3 in amino acids: CASSRGRSSYEQYF. The DNA of the CDR3 is TGTGCCAGCAGCAGGGGGCGATCTTCCTACGAGCAGTACTTC.

The rearrangement links TRBV2 to TRBJ1-1; D remains unclear. This CDR3 has 15 residues. CDR1 and CDR2 (germline): SNHLY, FYNNEI. Trimming removed 5 bases at V and 3 bases at J, with 16 bases between. This CDR3 is CASSRDSPIHTEAFF. For the CDR3, the DNA is TGTGCCAGCAGTCGGGATTCTCCAATTCACACTGAAGCTTTCTTT. Full variable domain (rest looked up from reference TRBV2 and TRBJ1-1): EPEVTQTPSHQVTQMGQEVILRCVPISNHLYFYWYRQILGQKVEFLVSFYNNEISEKSEIFDDQFSVERPDGSNFTLKIRSTKLEDSAMYFCASSRDSPIHTEAFFGQGTRLTVV.

The chain uses TRBV18 and TRBJ2-2, with D perhaps assigned TRBD1 or TRBD2 (5 bases each). Germline CDR1 KGHSH, CDR2 LQKENI. The CDR3 length is 15 residues. V dropped 3 bases and J dropped 7 bases, with 15 bases sitting between them. The CDR3 sequence: CASSPGPMMHGELFF. CDR3 in DNA: TGTGCCAGCTCACCGGGACCGATGATGCACGGGGAGCTGTTTTTT.

The rearrangement links TRBV7-9 to TRBJ1-2; D is unresolved. Trimming shortened V by 5 bases and J by 6 bases, and 16 bases separated the two germline ends. Germline CDR1 SEHNR, CDR2 FQNEAQ (reference sequence). There are 14 residues in the CDR3. The CDR3: CASSPTFDTNGYTF. The CDR3 region has the DNA TGTGCCAGCAGCCCGACTTTTGACACCAATGGCTACACCTTC.

This clone was counted once. The chain uses TRBV19 and TRBJ1-3; D not certain. The V and J ends lost 5 bases and 2 bases respectively, with 16 bases between them. CDR3 length: 16 amino acids. Germline V gene data show CDR1 as LNHDA and CDR2 as SQIVND (reference sequence). The CDR3 DNA follows: TGTGCCAGTAGTTCCTTCTCCGGATCTACTGGAAACACCATATATTTT. Protein product: CASSSFSGSTGNTIYF.

In regard to this clone: One end of the junction is discordant with germline, which a read error may explain. The DNA of the CDR3 is TGTGCCAGCAGCTCCGACAGGGCCCAGCCCCAGCATTTT. As protein: CASSSDRAQPQHF. The genes are TRBV5-3 and TRBJ1-5; 7 nucleotides agree with TRBD1. TRBV5-3 is placed among ORFs of uncertain function. This CDR3 region has 13 residues.

V is TRBV30 and J is TRBJ2-2, with D possibly TRBD1 on 5 matching bases. Trimming removed 0 bases at V and 2 bases at J, with 10 bases between. The germline gives CDR1 GTSNPN, CDR2 SVGIG (reference sequence). There are 15 residues in the CDR3. As DNA, the CDR3 is TGTGCCTGGAGTGTACGCCAGGGCAACACCGGGGAGCTGTTTTTT. Encoded protein: CAWSVRQGNTGELFF.

The rearrangement joins TRBV5-1 to TRBJ1-2; unclear D gene. V lost 2 bases and J 5 bases, leaving 13 bases between the germline ends. CDR1 is SGHRS, CDR2 YFSETQ, per germline. This CDR3 region has 14 residues. The CDR3 DNA reads as TGCGCCAGCAGCTTTGAAGCGGGGAGGTATGGCTACACCTTC. This translates into CASSFEAGRYGYTF.

The V and J genes are TRBV7-3 and TRBJ1-2, with D unresolved. The V and J ends lost 1 base and 8 bases respectively, with 14 bases between them. The CDR3 is made up of 14 amino acids. Germline CDR1 reads SGHTA; CDR2 reads FQGTGA. The CDR3 is CASSLNPGVGGYTF. The CDR3, as DNA: TGTGCCAGCAGCTTAAACCCCGGAGTAGGGGGCTACACCTTC.

The chain uses TRBV9 and TRBJ1-1; D is ambiguous. Trimming stripped 3 bases from V and 3 bases from J, with 15 bases between. This CDR3 comprises 15 residues. Germline V CDR1 and CDR2: SGDLS, YYNGEE. The CDR3 nucleotides read TGTGCCAGCAGCGCCCGGGGTTCATTTGACACTGAAGCTTTCTTT. Translating gives CASSARGSFDTEAFF.

The table lists this clone with a few counts. The V and J genes are TRBV7-2 and TRBJ2-2; TRBD1 matches 7 bases. This CDR3 has 14 amino acids. Germline CDR1 and CDR2: SGHTA and FQGNSA. V was pared by 5 bases and J by 3 bases, with 3 bases of the junction left unmatched. CDR3 DNA sequence: TGTGCCAGCAGCCCGGACAGGTACACCGGGGAGCTGTTTTTT. Its translation: CASSPDRYTGELFF.

The V and J genes are TRBV7-2 and TRBJ2-6; D perhaps matches TRBD2 (5 bases). Germline V lookup: CDR1 SGHTA, CDR2 FQGNSA. Trimming took 5 bases from V and 14 from J, leaving 22 bases between them. CDR3 length equals 15 residues. The CDR3, as DNA: TGTGCCAGCAGCCGATCCGGGGTAGAGAAATTCCTCCTGACTTTC. Translation gives CASSRSGVEKFLLTF.

The J gene is TRBJ2-7, the V gene TRBV7-2, with 9 bases aligning to TRBD1. This CDR3 is 15 amino acids long. Germline CDR1 and CDR2: SGHTA and FQGNSA. Trimming at V came to 5 bases and at J to 6 bases, leaving 11 bases not matched to a gene. CDR3 DNA sequence: TGTGCCAGCAGCCCATTACAGGGGGCGTCCGGCGAGCAGTACTTC. It is translated as CASSPLQGASGEQYF.

The count of this clone is one. The chain recombines TRBV5-1 with TRBJ1-2; 7 bases are a match to TRBD1. Germline V gene sequence: CDR1 SGHRS, CDR2 YFSETQ. V gave up 5 bases and J gave up 4 bases; unmatched junction bases: 14. The CDR3 runs to 16 residues. This chain's CDR3 is CASSRNDVTGTYGYTF. CDR3 sequence (DNA): TGCGCCAGCAGTAGGAATGACGTGACAGGGACCTATGGCTACACCTTC.

The V gene is TRBV11-1, the J gene TRBJ1-3; D may be TRBD1 (5 bases). Looked up from germline, CDR1 is SGHAT and CDR2 is FQDESV (reference sequence). This CDR3 is built from 15 residues. Trimming pared 4 bases from V and 2 bases from J, leaving 12 bases between. CDR3 sequence reads: CASSSNRKTGNTIYF. In nucleotides, the CDR3 is TGTGCCAGCAGCTCGAACAGGAAAACTGGAAACACCATATATTTT.